This T cell receptor (beta chain) was recovered during a study of cytomegalovirus exposure and HLA in healthy donors. Study summary: An analysis done earlier identified some 120 million unique TCR beta sequences from about 180 million T cells. There were about 85 million unique TCRs (from HLA-typed donors) in an early data release.

Germline assignment: CDR1 SEHNR and CDR2 FQNEAQ (reference sequence). The CDR3 spans 12 residues. Between the trimmed V and J ends, which lost 3 bases and 5 bases, there was a span of 7 bases. Note on this clone: What it binds is not known.

Points from the study as a whole: A link between a missense DCLRE1C variant and TCR beta V- and J-gene trimming emerged from a later analysis.

The PCR employed 60 Vbeta primers together with 13 Jbeta primers. Only in-frame clones appear in the TCRdb table, and some are missing; sequencing was by immunoSEQ multiplex PCR. The sample has about 110,000 clones, around 78% seen once. The genes are TRBV7-9 and TRBJ1-1; no clear D. Material for sequencing was PBMCs. This sequence was found in a woman aged 25 to 39 in good health and CMV-seronegative. The CDR3 here is CASSLGSTEAFF. DNA for the CDR3: TGTGCCAGCAGCTTGGGGAGTACTGAAGCTTTCTTT.